Below, one T cell receptor (beta chain) is given with its context. TCRdb re-called the 5' RACE reads through MiXCR, storing one row per CDR3 protein. The repertoire holds a few hundred thousand distinct CDR3 sequences, around 8.1% seen once, with approximately 15% in the top ten. This entry belongs to a study of T cells after yellow fever vaccination. V dropped 2 bases and J dropped 7 bases, with 9 bases sitting between them. The CDR3 covers 12 residues. Germline CDR1 and CDR2: SGHDT and YYEEEE. The sample in question was PBMCs, obtained about 41 days after the first yellow fever vaccination. The chain couples TRBV5-6 to TRBJ1-1, with D uncertain. This clonotype was obtained from a man between 18 and 29 years old who received the YFV17D yellow fever vaccine. The CDR3 DNA reads TGTGCCAGCAGCTTCTCCTCCCTTGAAGCTTTCTTT. The encoded protein is CASSFSSLEAFF.